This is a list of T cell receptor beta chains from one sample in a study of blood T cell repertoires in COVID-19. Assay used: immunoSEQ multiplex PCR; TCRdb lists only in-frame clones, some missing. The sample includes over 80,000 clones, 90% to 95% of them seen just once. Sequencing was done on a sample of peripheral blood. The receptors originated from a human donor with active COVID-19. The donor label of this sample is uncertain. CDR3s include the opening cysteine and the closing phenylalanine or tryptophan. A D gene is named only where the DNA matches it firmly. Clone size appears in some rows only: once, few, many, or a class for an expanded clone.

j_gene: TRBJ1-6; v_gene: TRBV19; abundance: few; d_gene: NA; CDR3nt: TGTGCCAGTAGTATCATTCTGGGGGCGAGTTCACCCCTCCACTTT; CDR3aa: CASSIILGASSPLHF
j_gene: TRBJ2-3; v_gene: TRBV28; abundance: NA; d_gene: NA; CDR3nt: TGTGCCAGCAGTTTTACAGTTCAGGGTCTGCGAGTGGGTCGGCCCACAGATACGCAGTATTTT; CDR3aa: CASSFTVQGLRVGRPTDTQYF
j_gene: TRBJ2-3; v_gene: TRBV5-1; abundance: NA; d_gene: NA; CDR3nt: TGCGCCAGCAGCTTGGTTAGCGGTGCCGATACGCAGTATTTT; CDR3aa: CASSLVSGADTQYF
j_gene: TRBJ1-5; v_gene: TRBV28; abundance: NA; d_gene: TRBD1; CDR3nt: TGTGCCAGCAGACAACCGGAACAGGGGGCTTTAGGCAATCAGCCCCAGCATTTT; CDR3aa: CASRQPEQGALGNQPQHF
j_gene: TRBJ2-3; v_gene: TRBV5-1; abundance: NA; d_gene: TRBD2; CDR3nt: TGCGCCAGCAGCTTGTGGCTAGCGGGGACAGATACGCAGTATTTT; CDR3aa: CASSLWLAGTDTQYF
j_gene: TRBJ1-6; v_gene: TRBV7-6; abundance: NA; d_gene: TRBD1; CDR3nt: TGTGCCAGCAGCTTAGGACAGGGCCCTAATTCACCCCTCCACTTT; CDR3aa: CASSLGQGPNSPLHF
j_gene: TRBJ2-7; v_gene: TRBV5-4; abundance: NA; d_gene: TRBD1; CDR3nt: TGTGCCAGCAGCTGGGGACAGGGCTACGAGCAGTACTTC; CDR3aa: CASSWGQGYEQYF
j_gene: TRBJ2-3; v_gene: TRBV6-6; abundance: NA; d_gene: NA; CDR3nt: TGTGCCAGCAGTTGGAGACCTAGCACAGATACGCAGTATTTT; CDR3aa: CASSWRPSTDTQYF
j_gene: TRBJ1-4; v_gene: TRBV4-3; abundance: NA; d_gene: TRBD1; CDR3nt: TGCGCCAGCAGCCAAGTTGACAGGGCTGAAAAACTGTTTTTT; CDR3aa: CASSQVDRAEKLFF
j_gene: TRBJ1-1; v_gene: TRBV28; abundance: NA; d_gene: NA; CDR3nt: TGTGCCAGCAGTTTCTGGAGGGACACTGAAGCTTTCTTT; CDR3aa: CASSFWRDTEAFF
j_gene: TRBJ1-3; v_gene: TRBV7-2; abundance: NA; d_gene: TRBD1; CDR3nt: TGTGCCAGCAGCTTAAGTTTACAGGGGGCTGGAAACACCATATATTTT; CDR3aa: CASSLSLQGAGNTIYF
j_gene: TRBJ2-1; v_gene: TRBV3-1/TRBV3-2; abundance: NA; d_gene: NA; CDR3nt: TGTGCCAGCACCGAGGAAGGAGAGCAGTTCTTC; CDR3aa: CASTEEGEQFF
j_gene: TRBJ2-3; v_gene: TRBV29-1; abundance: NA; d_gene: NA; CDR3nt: TGCAGCGTTGAGACTGGGACAGATACGCAGTATTTT; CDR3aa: CSVETGTDTQYF